This T cell receptor (beta chain) was sequenced for a study of CXCR3-negative and CXCR3-positive naive CD8 T cells (dated by TCRdb to about 2019). Background for the entire study: In total, some 130 million TRB reads were obtained, or roughly 1.5 +/- 0.3 million reads per library. Diversity and physicochemical repertoire analyses were performed on about 12 donors pooled from two independent experiments. For the TRBV-TRBJ cluster analysis, the naive subsets came from a handful of donors, while the memory cells came from 3 donors.

These reads were obtained on a NextSeq 550. The Human TCR Profiling Kit (MiLaboratory) was used to make UMI-labeled 5' RACE TRB cDNA libraries. cDNA synthesis used the entire amount of extracted RNA, and PCR amplification then used the entire amount of cDNA produced. Libraries were prepared in parallel with an identical number of PCR cycles. Per the authors' processing: MIGEC and MiXCR extracted about 48,000 +/- 9,800 unique UMI-labeled TRB cDNA molecules per library, requiring at least two reads per UMI. On average, each library contained approximately 40,000 +/- 10,000 functional in-frame TRB CDR3 nucleotide clonotypes without stop codons. After downsampling to 5000 UMI-labeled TRB molecules per sample, diversity metrics such as normalized Shannon-Wiener and Chao1 were calculated in VDJtools. VDJtools was used to calculate clonotype-size-weighted physicochemical properties of the central five CDR3 residues, namely interaction energy, strength, volume and Kidera factor 4. TCRdb reprocessed the public reads and reports one entry per CDR3 protein sequence, without DNA. The V and J calls shown here were made by TCRdb, not taken from the authors' results. The sample's own table lists 50,000 to 60,000 distinct CDR3 sequences. The top ten constitute approximately 0.52% of the sample.

From its cysteine to its phenylalanine, the CDR3 spans 15 amino acids. No DNA is listed. CDR1 and CDR2 are drawn from the germline V gene: ENHRY, SYGVKD. For every CD8+ T cell subset, about 300,000 cells were flow-sorted straight into RLT lysis buffer, and each subset was sorted in triplicate. To keep memory contaminants out, a stringent definition of naive CD8+ T cells was applied: CD45RO-CCR7+CD27+CD95-. Standard density gradient centrifugation was used to isolate peripheral blood mononuclear cells from buffy coats. A FACSAria III was used to flow-sort naive CD8+ T cells into CXCR3-negative and CXCR3-positive populations. Total RNA was extracted from sorted cells with an RNeasy Mini Kit. On the study overall, not on this receptor specifically: Freshly isolated PBMCs were used for most assays because CXCR3 expression went down partially after cryopreservation. TRB CDR3s from CXCR3-positive naive cells showed higher hydrophobicity (lower Kidera factor 4), lower energy, and higher strength and volume indices than CXCR3-negative naive cells. Comparably high repertoire diversity was found in both naive subsets, whereas much lower repertoire diversity was found in memory CD8+ T cells. TRBV-TRBJ usage was similar between naive CXCR3-negative and CXCR3-positive cells from the same donor, while memory cells showed distinct patterns. Surface CD5, linked to self-reactivity in mice, was comparable between naive subsets; TCR interaction strength was therefore also inferred from TRB CDR3 physicochemical properties.

As concerns this clonotype: Its antigen remains unidentified.

This sequence uses TRBV10-3 and TRBJ2-1; there is no DNA to check the TCRdb D call of TRBD2. The specimen sequenced was naive CXCR3+ CD8+ T cells from blood. Interpreted using the paper, the cell subset or site label stands for: CD45RO-CCR7+CD27+CD95- naive CD8+ T cells expressing CXCR3 (TNR3+). The TCR comes from a human donor in good health. Some clones in this sample may be carry-over from other donors' samples. The CDR3 reads CAIGESSGGANEQFF.